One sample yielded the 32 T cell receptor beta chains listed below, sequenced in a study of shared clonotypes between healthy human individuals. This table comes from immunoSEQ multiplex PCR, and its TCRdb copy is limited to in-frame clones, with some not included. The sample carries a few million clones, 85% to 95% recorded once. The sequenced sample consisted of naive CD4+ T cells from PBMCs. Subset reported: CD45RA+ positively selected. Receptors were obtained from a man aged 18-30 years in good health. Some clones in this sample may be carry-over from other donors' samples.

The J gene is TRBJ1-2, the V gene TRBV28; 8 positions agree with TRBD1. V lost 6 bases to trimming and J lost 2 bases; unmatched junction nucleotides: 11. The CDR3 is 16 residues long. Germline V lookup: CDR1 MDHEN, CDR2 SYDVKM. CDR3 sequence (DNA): TGTGCCAGCAGGATTCGGACAGGGTTGATCAACTATGGCTACACCTTC. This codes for CASRIRTGLINYGYTF.

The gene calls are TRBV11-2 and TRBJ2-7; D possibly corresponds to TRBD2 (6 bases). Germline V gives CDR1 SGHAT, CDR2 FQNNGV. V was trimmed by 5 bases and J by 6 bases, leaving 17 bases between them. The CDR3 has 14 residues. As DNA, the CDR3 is TGTGCCAGCAGCGCCACCGTAATCGGGAGCGAGCAGTACTTC. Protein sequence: CASSATVIGSEQYF.

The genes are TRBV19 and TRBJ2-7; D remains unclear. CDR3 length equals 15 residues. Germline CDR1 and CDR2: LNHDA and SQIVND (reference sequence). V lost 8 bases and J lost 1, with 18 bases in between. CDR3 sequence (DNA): TGTGCCAGTTCCCTGGACGGCGTCCGATCCTACGAGCAGTACTTC. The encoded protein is CASSLDGVRSYEQYF.

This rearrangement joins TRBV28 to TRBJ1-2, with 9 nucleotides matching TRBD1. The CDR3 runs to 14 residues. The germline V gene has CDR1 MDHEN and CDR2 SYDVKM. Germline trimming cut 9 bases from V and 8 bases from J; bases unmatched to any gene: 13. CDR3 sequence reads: CASRTRTGAEGYTF. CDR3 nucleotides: TGTGCCAGTAGAACTCGGACAGGGGCAGAGGGCTACACCTTC.

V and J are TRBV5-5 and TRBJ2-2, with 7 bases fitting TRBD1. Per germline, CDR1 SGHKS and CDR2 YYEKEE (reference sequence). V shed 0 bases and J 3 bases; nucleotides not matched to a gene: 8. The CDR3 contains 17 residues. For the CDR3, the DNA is TGTGCCAGCAGCTTGGTCCTTGGACAGGAGGACACCGGGGAGCTGTTTTTT. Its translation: CASSLVLGQEDTGELFF.

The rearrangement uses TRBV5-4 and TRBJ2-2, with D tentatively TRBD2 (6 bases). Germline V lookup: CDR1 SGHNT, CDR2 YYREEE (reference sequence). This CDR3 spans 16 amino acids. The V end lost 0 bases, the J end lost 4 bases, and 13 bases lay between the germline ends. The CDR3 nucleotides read TGTGCCAGCAGCTTGGCAGTGACTAGGCGCACCGGGGAGCTGTTTTTT. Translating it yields CASSLAVTRRTGELFF.

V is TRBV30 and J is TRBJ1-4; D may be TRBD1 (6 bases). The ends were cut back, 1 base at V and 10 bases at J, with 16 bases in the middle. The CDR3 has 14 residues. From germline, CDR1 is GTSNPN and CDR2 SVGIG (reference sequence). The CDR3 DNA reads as TGTGCCTGGAGTGGGGGGCCTAACCAAGGAAAACTGTTTTTT. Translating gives CAWSGGPNQGKLFF.

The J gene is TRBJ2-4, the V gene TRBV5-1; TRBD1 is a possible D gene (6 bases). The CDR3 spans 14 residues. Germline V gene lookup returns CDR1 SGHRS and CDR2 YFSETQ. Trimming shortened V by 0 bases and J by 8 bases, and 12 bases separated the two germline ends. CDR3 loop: CASSLEAAGDIQYF. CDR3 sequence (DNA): TGCGCCAGCAGCTTGGAGGCAGCAGGGGACATTCAGTACTTC.

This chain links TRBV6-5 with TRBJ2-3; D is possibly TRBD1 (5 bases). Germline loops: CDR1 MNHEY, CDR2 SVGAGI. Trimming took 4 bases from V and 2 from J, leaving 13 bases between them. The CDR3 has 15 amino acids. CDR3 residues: CASSSTTDFTDTQYF. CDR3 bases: TGTGCCAGCAGTTCCACGACAGATTTCACAGATACGCAGTATTTT.

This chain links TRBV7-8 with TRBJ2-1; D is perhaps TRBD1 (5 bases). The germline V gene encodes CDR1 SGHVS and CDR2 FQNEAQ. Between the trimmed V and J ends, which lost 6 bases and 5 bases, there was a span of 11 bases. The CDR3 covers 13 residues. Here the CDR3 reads CASRRTKNNEQFF. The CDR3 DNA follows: TGTGCCAGCAGGAGGACAAAGAACAATGAGCAGTTCTTC.

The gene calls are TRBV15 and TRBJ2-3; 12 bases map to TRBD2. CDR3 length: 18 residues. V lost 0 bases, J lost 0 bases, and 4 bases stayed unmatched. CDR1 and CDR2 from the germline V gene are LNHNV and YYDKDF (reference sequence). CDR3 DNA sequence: TGTGCCACCAGCAGAGAGATGACTAGCGGGGGTAGCACAGATACGCAGTATTTT. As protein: CATSREMTSGGSTDTQYF.

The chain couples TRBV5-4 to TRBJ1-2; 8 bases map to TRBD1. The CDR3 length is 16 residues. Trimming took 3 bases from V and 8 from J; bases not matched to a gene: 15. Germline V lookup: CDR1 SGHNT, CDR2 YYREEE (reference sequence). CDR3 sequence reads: CASSSQEGQGIGGYTF. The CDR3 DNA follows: TGTGCCAGCAGCTCCCAAGAAGGACAGGGAATTGGGGGCTACACCTTC.

In DNA, the CDR3 is TGCGCCAGCAGCCAAGTAGGACAGGGGGAGGGCTACACCTTC. Translating it yields CASSQVGQGEGYTF. This rearrangement joins TRBV4-1 to TRBJ1-2; 10 nucleotides match TRBD1. The J segment lost 8 bases and the V segment lost 1 base, leaving 4 bases of the junction unmatched. Germline CDR1 is MGHRA and CDR2 is YSYEKL. CDR3 length: 14 residues.

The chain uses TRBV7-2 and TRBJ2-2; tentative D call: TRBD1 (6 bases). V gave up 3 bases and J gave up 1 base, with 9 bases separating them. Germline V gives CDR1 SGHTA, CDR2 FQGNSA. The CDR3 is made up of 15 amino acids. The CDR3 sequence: CASSFQGLNTGELFF. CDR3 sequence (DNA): TGTGCCAGCAGCTTCCAGGGGCTGAACACCGGGGAGCTGTTTTTT.

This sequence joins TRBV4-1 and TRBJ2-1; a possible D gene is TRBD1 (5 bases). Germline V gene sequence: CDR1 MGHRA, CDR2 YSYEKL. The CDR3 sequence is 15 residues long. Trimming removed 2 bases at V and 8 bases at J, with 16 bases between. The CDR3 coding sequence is TGCGCCAGCAGCCAATGGGGCTCCCCTCCCTATGAGCAGTTCTTC. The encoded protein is CASSQWGSPPYEQFF.

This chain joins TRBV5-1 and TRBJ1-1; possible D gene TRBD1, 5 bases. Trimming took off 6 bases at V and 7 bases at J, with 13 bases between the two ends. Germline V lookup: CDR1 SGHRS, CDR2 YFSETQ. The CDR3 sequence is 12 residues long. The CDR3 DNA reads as TGCGCCAGCAAGAGGGGCCGAGATGAAGCTTTCTTT. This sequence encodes CASKRGRDEAFF.

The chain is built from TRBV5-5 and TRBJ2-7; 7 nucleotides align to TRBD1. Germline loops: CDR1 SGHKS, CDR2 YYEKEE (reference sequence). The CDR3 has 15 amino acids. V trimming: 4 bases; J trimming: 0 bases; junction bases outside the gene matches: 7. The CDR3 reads CASSIPTGSSYEQYF. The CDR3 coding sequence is TGTGCCAGCAGCATACCGACAGGGAGCTCCTACGAGCAGTACTTC.

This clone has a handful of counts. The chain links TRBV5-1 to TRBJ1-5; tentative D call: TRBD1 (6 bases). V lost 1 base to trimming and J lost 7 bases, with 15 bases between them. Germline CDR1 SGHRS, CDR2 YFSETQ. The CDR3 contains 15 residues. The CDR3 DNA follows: TGCGCCAGCAGCTTGAACCCCCAGGGGTTGCAGCCCCAGCATTTT. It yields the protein CASSLNPQGLQPQHF. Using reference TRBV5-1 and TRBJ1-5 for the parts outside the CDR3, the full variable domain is KAGVTQTPRYLIKTRGQQVTLSCSPISGHRSVSWYQQTPGQGLQFLFEYFSETQRNKGNFPGRFSGRQFSNSRSEMNVSTLELGDSALYLCASSLNPQGLQPQHFGDGTRLSIL.

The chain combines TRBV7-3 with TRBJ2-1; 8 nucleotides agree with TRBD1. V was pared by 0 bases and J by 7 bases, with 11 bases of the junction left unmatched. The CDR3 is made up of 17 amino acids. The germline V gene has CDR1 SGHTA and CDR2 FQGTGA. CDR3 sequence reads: CASSLTSGTGGRNEQFF. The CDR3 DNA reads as TGTGCCAGCAGCTTAACGTCCGGGACAGGCGGTAGGAATGAGCAGTTCTTC.

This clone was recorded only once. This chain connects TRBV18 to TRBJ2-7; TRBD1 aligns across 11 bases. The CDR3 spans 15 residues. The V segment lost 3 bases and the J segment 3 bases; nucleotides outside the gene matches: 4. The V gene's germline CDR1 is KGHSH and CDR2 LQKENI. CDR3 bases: TGTGCCAGCTCACCGGACAGGGGGCCTTTCTACGAGCAGTACTTC. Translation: CASSPDRGPFYEQYF.

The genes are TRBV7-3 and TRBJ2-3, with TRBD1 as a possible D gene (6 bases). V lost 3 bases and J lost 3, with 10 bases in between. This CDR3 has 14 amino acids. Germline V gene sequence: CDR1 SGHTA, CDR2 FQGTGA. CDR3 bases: TGTGCCAGCAGCTTCACCGGGACAACAGATACGCAGTATTTT. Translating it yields CASSFTGTTDTQYF.

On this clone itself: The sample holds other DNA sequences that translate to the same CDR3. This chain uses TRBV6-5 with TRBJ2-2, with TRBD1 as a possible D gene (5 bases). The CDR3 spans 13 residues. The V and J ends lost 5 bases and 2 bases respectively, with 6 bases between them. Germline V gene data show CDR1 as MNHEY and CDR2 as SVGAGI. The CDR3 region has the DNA TGTGCCAGCAGTCGGACAAACACCGGGGAGCTGTTTTTT. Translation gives CASSRTNTGELFF.

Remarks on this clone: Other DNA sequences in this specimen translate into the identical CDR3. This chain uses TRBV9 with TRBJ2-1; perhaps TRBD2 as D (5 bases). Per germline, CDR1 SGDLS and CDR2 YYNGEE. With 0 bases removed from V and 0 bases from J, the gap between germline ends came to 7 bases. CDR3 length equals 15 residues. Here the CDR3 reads CASSVGTGSYNEQFF. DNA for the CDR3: TGTGCCAGCAGCGTAGGGACTGGCTCCTACAATGAGCAGTTCTTC.

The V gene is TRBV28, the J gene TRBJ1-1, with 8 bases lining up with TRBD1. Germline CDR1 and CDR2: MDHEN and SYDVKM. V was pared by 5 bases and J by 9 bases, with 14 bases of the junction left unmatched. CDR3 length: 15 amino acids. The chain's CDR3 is CASSGLSGQDRKAFF. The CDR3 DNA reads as TGTGCCAGCAGTGGACTTTCGGGACAGGACCGAAAAGCTTTCTTT.

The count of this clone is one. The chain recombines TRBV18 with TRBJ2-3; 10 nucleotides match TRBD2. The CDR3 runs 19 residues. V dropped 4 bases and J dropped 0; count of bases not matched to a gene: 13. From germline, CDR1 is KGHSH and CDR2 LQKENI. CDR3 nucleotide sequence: TGTGCCAGCTCACTAGATCCGACTAGCGGGTTATCTAGCACAGATACGCAGTATTTT. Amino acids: CASSLDPTSGLSSTDTQYF.

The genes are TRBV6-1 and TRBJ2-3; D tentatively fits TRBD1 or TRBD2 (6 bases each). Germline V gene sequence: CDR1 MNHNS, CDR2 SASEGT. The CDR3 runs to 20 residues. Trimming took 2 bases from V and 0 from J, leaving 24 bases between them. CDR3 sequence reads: CASSELLTGTGSTSTDTQYF. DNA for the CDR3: TGTGCCAGCAGTGAACTTTTAACAGGGACTGGTTCTACAAGCACAGATACGCAGTATTTT.

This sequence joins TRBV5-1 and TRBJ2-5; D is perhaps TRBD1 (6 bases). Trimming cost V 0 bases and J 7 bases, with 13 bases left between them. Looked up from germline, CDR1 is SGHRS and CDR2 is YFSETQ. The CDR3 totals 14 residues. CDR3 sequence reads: CASSLGQAEGTQYF. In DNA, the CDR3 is TGCGCCAGCAGCTTGGGACAGGCCGAGGGGACCCAGTACTTC.

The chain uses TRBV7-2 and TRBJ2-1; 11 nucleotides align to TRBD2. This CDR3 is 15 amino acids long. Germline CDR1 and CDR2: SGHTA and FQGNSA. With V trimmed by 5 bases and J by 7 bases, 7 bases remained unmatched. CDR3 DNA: TGTGCCAGCAGCAAACTAGCGGGAGTCCAAAATGAGCAGTTCTTC. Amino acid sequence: CASSKLAGVQNEQFF.

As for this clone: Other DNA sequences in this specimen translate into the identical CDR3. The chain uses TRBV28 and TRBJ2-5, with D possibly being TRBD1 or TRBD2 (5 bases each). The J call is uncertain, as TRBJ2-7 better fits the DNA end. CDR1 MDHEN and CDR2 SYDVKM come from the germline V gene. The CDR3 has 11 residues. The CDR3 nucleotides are TGTGCCAGCAGTTTGGGGGACGAGCAGTACTTC. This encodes CASSLGDEQYF.

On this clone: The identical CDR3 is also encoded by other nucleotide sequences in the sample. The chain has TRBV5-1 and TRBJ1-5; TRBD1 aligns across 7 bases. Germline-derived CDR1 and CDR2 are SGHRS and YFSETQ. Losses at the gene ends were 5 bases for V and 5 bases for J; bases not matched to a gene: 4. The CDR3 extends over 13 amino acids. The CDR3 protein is CASSSGGDQPQHF. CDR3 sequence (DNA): TGCGCCAGCAGTTCAGGGGGGGATCAGCCCCAGCATTTT.

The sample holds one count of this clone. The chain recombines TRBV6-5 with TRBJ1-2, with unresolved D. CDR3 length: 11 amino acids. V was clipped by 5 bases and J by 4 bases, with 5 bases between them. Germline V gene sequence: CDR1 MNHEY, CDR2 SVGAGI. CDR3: CASSGLYGYTF. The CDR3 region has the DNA TGTGCCAGCAGTGGACTCTATGGCTACACCTTC.

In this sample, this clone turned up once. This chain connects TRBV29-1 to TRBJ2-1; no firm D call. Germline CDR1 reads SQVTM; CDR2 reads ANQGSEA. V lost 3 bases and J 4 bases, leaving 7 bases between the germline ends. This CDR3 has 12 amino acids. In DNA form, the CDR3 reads TGCAGCGTTGATTACAGTTACAATGAGCAGTTCTTC. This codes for CSVDYSYNEQFF.